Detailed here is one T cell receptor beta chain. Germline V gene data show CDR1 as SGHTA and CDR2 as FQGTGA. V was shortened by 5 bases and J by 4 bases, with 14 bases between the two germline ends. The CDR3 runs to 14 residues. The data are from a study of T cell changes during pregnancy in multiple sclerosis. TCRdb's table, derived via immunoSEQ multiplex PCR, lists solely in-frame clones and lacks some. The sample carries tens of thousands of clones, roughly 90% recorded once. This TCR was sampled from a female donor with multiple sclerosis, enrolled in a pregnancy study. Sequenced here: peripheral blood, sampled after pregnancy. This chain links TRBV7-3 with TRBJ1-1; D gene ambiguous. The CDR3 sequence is CASSQSPEGTEAFF. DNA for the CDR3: TGTGCCAGCAGCCAGAGCCCGGAGGGCACTGAAGCTTTCTTT. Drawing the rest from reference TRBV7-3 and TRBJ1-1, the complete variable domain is GAGVSQTPSNKVTEKGKYVELRCDPISGHTALYWYRQSLGQGPEFLIYFQGTGAADDSGLPNDRFFAVRPEGSVSTLKIQRTERGDSAVYLCASSQSPEGTEAFFGQGTRLTVV.